The 2 T cell receptor beta chains below were found in one sample sequenced in a study of blood T cells in healthy people across ages. A J-beta primer mix and a sample-barcoded 5' primer were used in a second PCR of about 7 to 12 cycles. TCRdb redid the calling of the 5' RACE reads with MiXCR, one entry per CDR3 protein. This sample yields around 900,000 distinct CDR3 sequences, of which roughly 51% are seen a single time; about a fifth belongs to the top ten. The sequenced material came from blood. The receptors were sampled from a woman in her sixties or seventies in good health.

The rearrangement joins TRBV5-6 to TRBJ1-6; no reliable D call. Germline CDR1 SGHDT, CDR2 YYEEEE. This CDR3 contains 13 residues. The germline V and J ends were trimmed by 2 bases and 7 bases, with 7 bases remaining between them. The CDR3 sequence is CASSFGTNSPLHF. The CDR3 DNA is TGTGCCAGCAGCTTCGGAACGAATTCACCCCTCCACTTT. Full variable domain (remainder filled in from reference TRBV5-6 and TRBJ1-6): DAGVTQSPTHLIKTRGQQVTLRCSPKSGHDTVSWYQQALGQGPQFIFQYYEEEERQRGNFPDRFSGHQFPNYSSELNVNALLLGDSALYLCASSFGTNSPLHFGNGTRLTVT.

The chain uses TRBV20-1 and TRBJ1-5; D may be TRBD1 (5 bases). Trimming cost V 3 bases and J 3 bases, with 12 bases left between them. Looked up from germline, CDR1 is DFQATT and CDR2 is SNEGSKA (reference sequence). The CDR3 runs to 14 residues. The DNA for the CDR3 is TGCAGTGCTAGCCCCCGGACAACCAATCAGCCCCAGCATTTT. Protein: CSASPRTTNQPQHF.